A selection of T cell receptor beta chains follows, all from one sample in a study of cytomegalovirus exposure and HLA in healthy donors. Generated by immunoSEQ multiplex PCR, the TCRdb table keeps only in-frame clones and is missing some. The sample table sets out fewer than 110,000 clones. Specimen: PBMCs. These receptors all stem from a man aged 40-49 years in good health and CMV-seronegative. Each CDR3 is given with its conserved first and last residue. D genes are given only for firm matches.

j_call	v_call	d_call	cdr3_nt	cdr3_aa
TRBJ2-7	TRBV5-1	TRBD2	TGCGCCAGCAGCCCTGGGGGGGGGACGAACGAGCAGTACTTC	CASSPGGGTNEQYF
TRBJ1-2	TRBV30	.	TGTGCCTGGAGTGAGGGGGAATGGAATGGCTACACCTTC	CAWSEGEWNGYTF
TRBJ1-2	TRBV7-6	TRBD1	TGTGCCAGCAGCTTTGCGACAGGGAAGCGAGATGGCTACACCTTC	CASSFATGKRDGYTF
TRBJ2-3	TRBV11-3	TRBD2	TGTGCCAGCAGCTTAGTGGCGAGCGGGAGTGGAAATACGCAGTATTTT	CASSLVASGSGNTQYF
TRBJ2-2	TRBV10-3	TRBD1	TGTGCCATCAAAGGGACAGAAAACACCGGGGAGCTGTTTTTT	CAIKGTENTGELFF
TRBJ1-5	TRBV7-2	.	TGTGCCAGCAGCTTAGAGGGGGGCAATCAGCCCCAGCATTTT	CASSLEGGNQPQHF
TRBJ2-5	TRBV11-3	.	TGTGCCAGCAGCTTGAGGGAGACCCAGTACTTC	CASSLRETQYF
TRBJ2-5	TRBV28	.	TGTGCCAGCAGTATACAGGGTTGGGAGACCCAGTACTTC	CASSIQGWETQYF
TRBJ1-3	TRBV7-6	.	TGTGCCAGCAGTCTAATAGCTGACACCATATATTTT	CASSLIADTIYF
TRBJ2-1	TRBV19	.	TGTGCCAGTAGTATAGTAAGGGGATACAATGAGCAGTTCTTC	CASSIVRGYNEQFF
TRBJ2-2	TRBV5-1	.	TGCGCCAGCAGCTTTTACGGGAACACCGGGGAGCTGTTTTTT	CASSFYGNTGELFF
TRBJ1-2	TRBV30	.	TGTGCCTGGAGTGGCGGCTTTGGCTACACCTTC	CAWSGGFGYTF
TRBJ1-5	TRBV6-5	.	TGTGCCAGCAGTTACCGGGCAGGGAATCAGCCCCAGCATTTT	CASSYRAGNQPQHF
TRBJ2-2	TRBV7-2	.	TGTGCCAGCAGCGCGGCGGGGCAATACACCGGGGAGCTGTTTTTT	CASSAAGQYTGELFF
TRBJ1-1	TRBV5-1	TRBD1	TGCGCCAGCAGCTTGGCCGGACAGGGCGCTGAAGCTTTCTTT	CASSLAGQGAEAFF
TRBJ2-5	TRBV6-5	.	TGTGCCAGCAGTTATTCCCTAGAGGGCTCCGGGGCCCAGTACTTC	CASSYSLEGSGAQYF
TRBJ1-5	TRBV6-1	.	TGTGCCAGCAGTGAAGAATGGGGGGGCTACCAGCCCCAGCATTTT	CASSEEWGGYQPQHF
TRBJ1-5	TRBV7-8	.	TGTGCCAGCAGCTTAGCGGGGGGGGCGGGCAATCAGCCCCAGCATTTT	CASSLAGGAGNQPQHF
TRBJ2-3	TRBV5-5	.	TGTGCCAGCAGCCAGGGACACACTAGCACAGATACGCAGTATTTT	CASSQGHTSTDTQYF
TRBJ2-7	TRBV5-6	TRBD2	TGTGCCAGCAGCTTCCGGACTAGCGGGAGCTACGAGCAGTACTTC	CASSFRTSGSYEQYF
TRBJ1-5	TRBV28	.	TGTGCCAGCAGCTTGGGCAGGGGTAATAGCAATCAGCCCCAGCATTTT	CASSLGRGNSNQPQHF
TRBJ2-7	TRBV7-2	TRBD1	TGTGCCAGCAGCCGTGGACAGGGGACCTACGAGCAGTACTTC	CASSRGQGTYEQYF
TRBJ1-2	TRBV6-5	TRBD1	TGTGCCAGCAGTGTCGGGACAGGATCGAACTATGGCTACACCTTC	CASSVGTGSNYGYTF
TRBJ2-7	TRBV5-4	.	TGTGCCAGCAGCTCGACGACAGAAGCCTACGAGCAGTACTTC	CASSSTTEAYEQYF
TRBJ2-5	TRBV7-2	.	TGTGCCAGCAGCTTATATCCGGGAAGAGAGACCCAGTACTTC	CASSLYPGRETQYF
TRBJ1-6	TRBV9	TRBD1	TGTGCCAGCAGCGTAGAAGGGACAGGTTATAATTCACCCCTCCACTTT	CASSVEGTGYNSPLHF
TRBJ1-1	TRBV6-5	TRBD1	TGTGCCAGCAGTTCCGGACAGGGTCGAACTGAAGCTTTCTTT	CASSSGQGRTEAFF
TRBJ2-7	TRBV7-8	TRBD2	TGTGCCAGCAGCTTAGCGGCTAGCGGAATCTACGAGCAGTACTTC	CASSLAASGIYEQYF
TRBJ2-7	TRBV5-4	TRBD2	TGTGCCAGCAGCCTGGGGGGACTAGCGGATTACGAGCAGTACTTC	CASSLGGLADYEQYF
TRBJ1-2	TRBV20-1	.	TGCAGTGCTCCTGACAGTTATGGCTACACCTTC	CSAPDSYGYTF
TRBJ2-3	TRBV4-2	TRBD2	TGTGCCAGCAGCCGAACTAGCGGGGGGGCTGGGACAGATACGCAGTATTTT	CASSRTSGGAGTDTQYF
TRBJ2-7	TRBV27	TRBD2	TGTGCCAGCAGTTCAGCGGGGTCCTACGAGCAGTACTTC	CASSSAGSYEQYF
TRBJ2-7	TRBV4-3	TRBD1	TGCGCCAGCAGCCAAGATGCGGACAGGCCAAGCGACGAGCAGTACTTC	CASSQDADRPSDEQYF
TRBJ2-1	TRBV19	TRBD1	TGTGCCAGTAGTATAGCCGGACAGGGACCCTACAATGAGCAGTTCTTC	CASSIAGQGPYNEQFF
TRBJ1-5	TRBV15	TRBD1	TGTGCCACCAGCAGAAGACAGGGGGCGGGGGATCAGCCCCAGCATTTT	CATSRRQGAGDQPQHF
TRBJ2-7	TRBV4-1	TRBD2	TGCGCCAGCAGCCAAGGAGAAGGACTAGCGGACTACGAGCAGTACTTC	CASSQGEGLADYEQYF
TRBJ2-3	TRBV7-2	TRBD2	TGTGCCAGCAGCCCAGGGACTAGCGGGACAGATACGCAGTATTTT	CASSPGTSGTDTQYF
TRBJ1-5	TRBV2	TRBD1	TGTGCCAGCAGCTCCGGGACAGGGGGCCTTAGGGGCAATCAGCCCCAGCATTTT	CASSSGTGGLRGNQPQHF
TRBJ2-5	TRBV6-1	.	TGTGCCAGCAGCCAGGGACAACAAGAGACCCAGTACTTC	CASSQGQQETQYF
TRBJ2-7	TRBV30	TRBD1	TGTGCCTGGGGAAGCGACAGGGCCTACGAGCAGTACTTC	CAWGSDRAYEQYF
TRBJ2-7	TRBV7-9	.	TGTGCCAGCAGCTTAGCCAGGACTATCTCCTACGAGCAGTACTTC	CASSLARTISYEQYF
TRBJ2-7	TRBV4-3	.	TGCGCCAGCAGCCAAGAAGGGGCAGGGTGGTACGAGCAGTACTTC	CASSQEGAGWYEQYF
TRBJ2-3	TRBV30	.	TGTGCCTGGAGTACAACAGGGCCAGATACGCAGTATTTT	CAWSTTGPDTQYF
TRBJ1-1	TRBV7-2	.	TGTGCCAGCAGCTCCAATTTCGAGGCTCGAGAAGCTTTCTTT	CASSSNFEAREAFF
TRBJ2-1	TRBV15	TRBD2	TGTGCCACCAGCAGAGATTCCCCCCTTGGCGGGGGGGCCGGGAATGAGCAGTTCTTC	CATSRDSPLGGGAGNEQFF
TRBJ2-5	TRBV9	.	TGTGCCAGCAGCGTAGGCCAGAAAGAGACCCAGTACTTC	CASSVGQKETQYF
TRBJ1-5	TRBV2	TRBD1	TGTGCCAGCAGTCGGGGACAGCCCGGGGAGCCCCAGCATTTT	CASSRGQPGEPQHF
TRBJ2-7	TRBV5-1	TRBD1	TGCGCCAGCAGCCCGGGACAGGGGGCGGTCTACGAGCAGTACTTC	CASSPGQGAVYEQYF
TRBJ2-5	TRBV4-1	TRBD2	TGCGCCAGCAGCCCAGGAAGCGGGGCGCACCAAGAGACCCAGTACTTC	CASSPGSGAHQETQYF
TRBJ2-7	TRBV27	TRBD2	TGTGCCAGCAGCCTCGGACTAGCGGGAGGCCTCCTACGGACCGAGCAGTACTTC	CASSLGLAGGLLRTEQYF
TRBJ1-4	TRBV11-2	TRBD1	TGTGCCAGCAGTTTATACAGGGGGCATGATGAAAAACTGTTTTTT	CASSLYRGHDEKLFF
TRBJ1-4	TRBV19	.	TGTGCCAGTAGTATTGACCAGGGCGGTAATGAAAAACTGTTTTTT	CASSIDQGGNEKLFF
TRBJ2-3	TRBV7-2	.	TGTGCCAGCAGCTTAGAGGGGAACACAGATACGCAGTATTTT	CASSLEGNTDTQYF
TRBJ2-7	TRBV11-2	TRBD1	TGTGCCAGCAGCCTCCTGGGACAGATGTTTGGCGAGCAGTACTTC	CASSLLGQMFGEQYF
TRBJ1-1	TRBV11-2	.	TGTGCCAGCAGCTTAACGGGAAAGGTGAACACTGAAGCTTTCTTT	CASSLTGKVNTEAFF
TRBJ1-5	TRBV19	.	TGTGCCAGTAGTATAGAGTCTGGGAGTAGCAATCAGCCCCAGCATTTT	CASSIESGSSNQPQHF
TRBJ1-5	TRBV13	.	TGTGCCAGCAGCTCCTCAGTATATAGCAATCAGCCCCAGCATTTT	CASSSSVYSNQPQHF
TRBJ2-7	TRBV6-5	TRBD2	TGTGCCAGCAGTTACTCTCTCTCGACTAGCGGGAGCGAGCAGTACTTC	CASSYSLSTSGSEQYF
TRBJ2-7	TRBV4-1	.	TGCGCCAGCAGCCAAGATGCCGGGGGGCTAGCCCAATCCTACGAGCAGTACTTC	CASSQDAGGLAQSYEQYF
TRBJ1-2	TRBV9	.	TGTGCCAGCTCACCGGGTGGGTCTTTGGGAGAGGGCTACACCTTC	CASSPGGSLGEGYTF